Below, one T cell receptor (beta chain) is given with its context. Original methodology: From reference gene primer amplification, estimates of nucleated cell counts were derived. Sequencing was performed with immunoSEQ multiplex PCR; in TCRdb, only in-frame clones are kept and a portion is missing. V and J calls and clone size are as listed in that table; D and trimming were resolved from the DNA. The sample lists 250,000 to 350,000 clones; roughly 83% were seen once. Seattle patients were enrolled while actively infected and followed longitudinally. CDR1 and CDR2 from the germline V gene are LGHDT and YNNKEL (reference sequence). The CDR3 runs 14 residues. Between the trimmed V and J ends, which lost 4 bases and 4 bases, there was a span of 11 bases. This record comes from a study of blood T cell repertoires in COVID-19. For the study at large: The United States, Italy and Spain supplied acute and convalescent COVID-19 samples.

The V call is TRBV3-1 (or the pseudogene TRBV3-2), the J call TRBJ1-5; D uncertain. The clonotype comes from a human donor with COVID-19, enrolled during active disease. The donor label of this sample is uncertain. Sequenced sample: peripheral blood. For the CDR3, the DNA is TGTGCCAGCAGCCCCCACGGAGATAATCAGCCCCAGCATTTT. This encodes CASSPHGDNQPQHF.